This T cell receptor beta chain was sequenced in a study of shared clonotypes between healthy human individuals. Across the whole study: CD4 naive cells filled three plates per donor, CD4 memory three, CD8 naive two and CD8 memory one. Whole-study findings and limits: The generation probabilities recorded for non-shared clonotypes fell below those of clonotypes shared by all four donors. Across subsets, estimated richness was generally greater for naive than for memory populations. Only a few donors were included, so the genetic and exposure-history diversity represented was limited.

The repertoire was sequenced with immunoSEQ multiplex PCR; TCRdb's copy has only in-frame clones and lacks some. The sample carries around 2,000,000 clones, approximately 95% recorded once. Comment on this clone: Its antigen is unidentified.

Germline loops: CDR1 KGHSH, CDR2 LQKENI. V was pared by 6 bases and J by 3 bases, with 5 bases of the junction left unmatched. The CDR3 is 13 residues long. The sequencing sample was made of naive CD4+ T cells sorted from blood. The subset: CD45RA+ positively selected. This TCR was recovered from a man between 18 and 35 years old in good health. The rearrangement links TRBV18 to TRBJ2-7; 7 nucleotides match TRBD2. The CDR3 DNA reads as TGTGCCAGCTCGACTCTAGCGGTCTACGAGCAGTACTTC. Protein: CASSTLAVYEQYF.